The 28 T cell receptor beta chains given below trace back to one sample, sequenced in a study of blood T cell repertoires in COVID-19. Clones were read by immunoSEQ multiplex PCR, and TCRdb kept only the in-frame ones, dropping some. The data contain some 62,000 clones, roughly 80% of them seen just once; the ten biggest clones take up 15% to 20%. What was sequenced was peripheral blood. The source is a man in his sixties with acute or convalescent COVID-19.

The rearrangement links TRBV4-2 to TRBJ2-3, with D hard to call. The ends were cut back, 0 bases at V and 2 bases at J, with 6 bases in the middle. CDR3 length: 14 residues. The germline gives CDR1 LGHNA, CDR2 YNFKEQ. This CDR3 reads CASSQDRVTDTQYF. Here the CDR3 DNA reads TGTGCCAGCAGCCAAGATCGTGTCACAGATACGCAGTATTTT.

V and J are TRBV27 and TRBJ1-1, with TRBD1 matching 9 bases. This CDR3 has 15 residues. Germline V gives CDR1 MNHEY, CDR2 SMNVEV (reference sequence). V was pared by 2 bases and J by 5 bases, with 6 bases of the junction left unmatched. CDR3 coding DNA: TGTGCCAGCAGTTTACGACAGGGGGTCGGTACTGAAGCTTTCTTT. Amino acid sequence: CASSLRQGVGTEAFF.

V is TRBV3-1 (or the pseudogene TRBV3-2) and J is TRBJ2-1; tentative D call: TRBD1 (6 bases). V was trimmed by 2 bases and J by 9 bases, leaving 14 bases between them. Germline CDR1 and CDR2: LGHDT and YNNKEL (reference sequence). This CDR3 has 14 amino acids. The CDR3 protein is CASSQRGGSGEQFF. CDR3 nucleotide sequence: TGTGCCAGCAGCCAAAGAGGGGGTTCGGGTGAGCAGTTCTTC.

The chain uses TRBV27 and TRBJ2-1; tentatively, D is TRBD2 (6 bases). The CDR3 length is 15 residues. Germline V gene lookup returns CDR1 MNHEY and CDR2 SMNVEV (reference sequence). Trimming removed 2 bases from V and 7 bases from J, with 15 bases in between. The CDR3 loop reads CASSLRGRIDNEQFF. The CDR3 bases are TGTGCCAGCAGTTTAAGAGGGAGGATCGATAATGAGCAGTTCTTC.

J is TRBJ2-7 and V is TRBV30; the D gene is possibly TRBD2 (5 bases). CDR3 length: 12 residues. Germline V lookup: CDR1 GTSNPN, CDR2 SVGIG (reference sequence). V was clipped by 0 bases and J by 3 bases, with 6 bases between them. DNA for the CDR3: TGTGCCTGGAGTGTAGAGGGCTACGAGCAGTACTTC. It is translated as CAWSVEGYEQYF.

This rearrangement joins TRBV30 to TRBJ1-4; D is ambiguous. The CDR3 is made up of 13 amino acids. Germline V gene sequence: CDR1 GTSNPN, CDR2 SVGIG (reference sequence). Deletions cut 4 bases from V and 8 bases from J, with 14 bases between. The CDR3 spells CAWTGLKVEKLFF. The CDR3 DNA reads as TGTGCCTGGACTGGGCTCAAGGTGGAAAAACTGTTTTTT.

The chain has TRBV24-1 and TRBJ1-2; D might be TRBD1 (6 bases). This CDR3 comprises 12 residues. Germline values: CDR1 KGHDR, CDR2 SFDVKD. V lost 7 bases and J 6 bases, leaving 11 bases between the germline ends. CDR3 region: CATSQGMHGYTF. The CDR3 DNA is TGTGCCACCAGCCAGGGGATGCATGGCTACACCTTC.

The rearrangement links TRBV30 to TRBJ2-3, with TRBD2 as a possible D gene (5 bases). The V gene lost 1 base and the J gene lost 0 bases, with 11 bases spanning the gap. Germline assignment: CDR1 GTSNPN and CDR2 SVGIG (reference sequence). The length of the CDR3 is 15 residues. CDR3 DNA: TGTGCCTGGAGTGGAGGGCTCCTCAGCACAGATACGCAGTATTTT. Translated: CAWSGGLLSTDTQYF.

The chain has TRBV29-1 and TRBJ2-1; the match to TRBD1 covers 7 bases. Per the germline V gene, CDR1 is SQVTM and CDR2 is ANQGSEA. This CDR3 spans 12 amino acids. The V segment lost 7 bases and the J segment 7 bases; nucleotides outside the gene matches: 7. The CDR3 DNA follows: TGCAGCGCCGTACAGGGGACGAATGAGCAGTTCTTC. Protein: CSAVQGTNEQFF.

The chain has TRBV6-2 or TRBV6-3 and TRBJ1-2; D is possibly TRBD1 (6 bases). Trimming took off 5 bases at V and 4 bases at J, with 17 bases between the two ends. CDR3 size: 15 residues. CDR1 MNHEY and CDR2 SVGEGT come from the germline V gene. The CDR3 region is CASSNGQLATYGYTF. The CDR3 nucleotides read TGTGCCAGCAGTAACGGACAGCTTGCGACCTATGGCTACACCTTC.

The chain couples TRBV19 to TRBJ1-1; D is perhaps TRBD1 (6 bases). This CDR3 has 15 residues. Trimming took off 6 bases at V and 0 bases at J, with 14 bases between the two ends. Germline lookup yields CDR1 LNHDA and CDR2 SQIVND (reference sequence). CDR3 DNA: TGTGCCAGTAGAATCGGACAGTACATGAACACTGAAGCTTTCTTT. This sequence encodes CASRIGQYMNTEAFF.

V usage is TRBV27 and J usage is TRBJ2-7; D is perhaps TRBD1 (6 bases). V was clipped by 2 bases and J by 4 bases, with 12 bases between them. The CDR3 loop spans 14 amino acids. CDR1 and CDR2 from the germline V gene are MNHEY and SMNVEV (reference sequence). The CDR3, as DNA: TGTGCCAGCAGTTTAAAGGGACACCGATACGAGCAGTACTTC. It codes for CASSLKGHRYEQYF.

This clone came up a few times. V and J are TRBV28 and TRBJ2-7; 11 bases align to TRBD2. This CDR3 is built from 18 residues. The trim removed 0 bases at V and 0 bases at J, leaving 7 bases unmatched. The germline V gene encodes CDR1 MDHEN and CDR2 SYDVKM. The CDR3 reads CASSLWSSGRISSYEQYF. In DNA form, the CDR3 reads TGTGCCAGCAGTTTATGGTCTAGCGGGAGGATAAGCTCCTACGAGCAGTACTTC.

The J gene is TRBJ2-7, the V gene TRBV6-5; a possible D gene is TRBD1 (6 bases). The CDR3 runs to 13 residues. The germline V gene encodes CDR1 MNHEY and CDR2 SVGAGI. V lost 8 bases, J lost 1 base, and 12 bases lay in between. DNA of the CDR3: TGTGCCAGCGGACGGACAGTATCCTACGAGCAGTACTTC. This translates into CASGRTVSYEQYF.

The V and J genes are TRBV19 and TRBJ1-5; D is undetermined. The length of the CDR3 is 13 residues. Germline V gene sequence: CDR1 LNHDA, CDR2 SQIVND (reference sequence). V gave up 0 bases and J gave up 9 bases, with 9 bases separating them. The CDR3 reads CASSIESRMPQHF. The CDR3 nucleotides are TGTGCCAGTAGTATAGAATCGCGCATGCCCCAGCATTTT.

In its sample, this clone was seen a few times. The V call is TRBV12-3 or TRBV12-4, the J call TRBJ1-5, with D possibly TRBD1 on 6 matching bases. V was shortened by 5 bases and J by 9 bases, with 14 bases between the two germline ends. The CDR3 spans 13 residues. CDR3 bases: TGTGCCAGCAGTCAACAGGGAAATAGGCCCCAGCATTTT. Translated, it gives CASSQQGNRPQHF.

Only one count was recorded for this clone. The rearrangement uses TRBV10-3 and TRBJ2-7, with D tentatively TRBD1 (6 bases). The ends were cut back, 6 bases at V and 6 bases at J, with 18 bases in the middle. The germline V gene has CDR1 ENHRY and CDR2 SYGVKD. CDR3 size: 14 residues. CDR3 DNA sequence: TGTGCCATCAGAAAAGGGCCAAAACAGGGCGAGCAGTACTTC. Its translation is CAIRKGPKQGEQYF.

V usage is TRBV10-1 and J usage is TRBJ2-2; TRBD1 matches at 8 bases. CDR1 WNHNN and CDR2 SYGVQD come from the germline V gene (reference sequence). J gave up 1 base and V 10 bases, and 5 bases lay outside the gene matches. This CDR3 has 14 residues. CDR3 coding DNA: TGCGCCATTCGACAGGGGAGGAACACCGGGGAGCTGTTTTTT. It yields the protein CAIRQGRNTGELFF.

V is TRBV28 and J is TRBJ1-6, with a possible D match to TRBD1 (5 bases). Germline CDR1 is MDHEN and CDR2 is SYDVKM. V lost 11 bases and J 0 bases, leaving 14 bases between the germline ends. The CDR3 runs to 15 residues. CDR3 DNA sequence: TGTGCCTGGTCGGGGGGGGGCTCCTATAATTCACCCCTCCACTTT. Protein: CAWSGGGSYNSPLHF.

V gene TRBV7-9 combines with J gene TRBJ2-5; perhaps TRBD1 as D (5 bases). Germline V gene lookup returns CDR1 SEHNR and CDR2 FQNEAQ (reference sequence). Trimming removed 1 base from V and 7 bases from J, with 16 bases in between. This CDR3 has 15 amino acids. The CDR3 sequence is CASSLGLAGLGTQYF. The CDR3, as DNA: TGTGCCAGCAGCTTAGGCTTAGCAGGGTTGGGGACCCAGTACTTC.

This chain uses TRBV5-1 with TRBJ2-3; 7 bases line up with TRBD2. The length of the CDR3 is 18 residues. Per the germline V gene, CDR1 is SGHRS and CDR2 is YFSETQ. V trimming: 2 bases; J trimming: 1 base; junction bases outside the gene matches: 13. The CDR3 is CASSFWSLGRGGTDTQYF. DNA for the CDR3: TGCGCCAGCAGCTTTTGGTCTTTAGGGAGGGGCGGCACAGATACGCAGTATTTT.

The chain employs TRBV20-1 and TRBJ1-5, with no clear D. This CDR3 spans 12 amino acids. V gave up 3 bases and J gave up 3 bases, with 6 bases separating them. Germline CDR1 is DFQATT and CDR2 is SNEGSKA (reference sequence). The CDR3 reads CSASILNQPQHF. The CDR3 coding sequence is TGCAGTGCTAGTATCCTCAATCAGCCCCAGCATTTT.

The chain recombines TRBV9 with TRBJ2-1, with 12 bases identical to TRBD2. CDR1 and CDR2 from the germline V gene are SGDLS and YYNGEE. This CDR3 has 17 amino acids. Trimming at V came to 4 bases and at J to 8 bases, leaving 13 bases not matched to a gene. CDR3 coding DNA: TGTGCCAGCAGCCCCAGCGCACTAGCGGGAGGTGAGGATGAGCAGTTCTTC. Its protein is CASSPSALAGGEDEQFF.

This chain uses TRBV24-1 with TRBJ1-1, with TRBD1 identical over 8 bases. Germline-derived CDR1 and CDR2 are KGHDR and SFDVKD. CDR3 size: 15 residues. The V and J ends lost 3 bases and 2 bases, in that order; junction bases with no gene match: 4. CDR3 bases: TGTGCCACCAGTGATGGCAGGGGGCGAAACACTGAAGCTTTCTTT. This gives the protein CATSDGRGRNTEAFF.

V is TRBV9 and J is TRBJ2-5; 11 bases match TRBD2. V lost 4 bases, J lost 5 bases, and 4 bases stayed unmatched. The CDR3 consists of 14 residues. Germline CDR1 and CDR2: SGDLS and YYNGEE. The CDR3 protein is CASSTSSGRETQYF. CDR3 DNA: TGTGCCAGCAGCACCTCTAGCGGGAGGGAGACCCAGTACTTC.

The chain combines TRBV30 with TRBJ2-7, with 7 bases fitting TRBD2. V was clipped by 0 bases and J by 2 bases; unmatched bases: 4. Looked up from germline, CDR1 is GTSNPN and CDR2 is SVGIG (reference sequence). The CDR3 is 14 residues long. CDR3 nucleotides: TGTGCCTGGAGTGTGGGGGGGTACACCTACGAGCAGTACTTC. This sequence encodes CAWSVGGYTYEQYF.

The genes are TRBV5-1 and TRBJ2-7, with 7 nucleotides matching TRBD2. J gave up 5 bases and V 1 base, and 18 bases lay outside the gene matches. The germline CDR1 and CDR2 sequences are SGHRS and YFSETQ. The CDR3 runs to 18 residues. The CDR3 DNA is TGCGCCAGCAGCTTGCCCCGCCTCGGGTCCCCGGGGGGACACGAGCAGTACTTC. Amino acids: CASSLPRLGSPGGHEQYF.

J is TRBJ1-1 and V is TRBV4-1; TRBD1 might be the D (5 bases). CDR1 and CDR2 from the germline V gene are MGHRA and YSYEKL. Trimming pared 3 bases from V and 1 base from J, leaving 9 bases between. This CDR3 is built from 14 residues. CDR3 amino acids: CASSQGGENTEAFF. The DNA for the CDR3 is TGCGCCAGCAGCCAGGGGGGAGAGAACACTGAAGCTTTCTTT.